These T cell receptor beta chains were read from a single sample in a study. TCRdb processed the 5' RACE reads anew with MiXCR; each CDR3 protein has one entry. The sample lists some 40,000 distinct CDR3 sequences; less than 30% were seen once. Material: memory CD4+ T cells sorted from a lymph node. These receptors were obtained from a female donor with breast cancer. Both conserved end residues are part of each CDR3. The D gene is left open where the match is weak. Part of the rows lack a size; the others show once, few, many or a class for expanded clones.

>NA|TRBJ2-1|TRBD1|TRBV7-3
TGTGCCAGCAGCTCCCCAGGGGGCAATGAGCAGTTCTTC
CASSSPGGNEQFF
>many|TRBJ2-5|NA|TRBV7-9
TGTGCCAGCAGCTTGCAGGGGACCCAGTACTTC
CASSLQGTQYF
>NA|TRBJ1-3|NA|TRBV5-6
TGTGCCAGCAGCTTGTTAGTGGGGCGGGTCCGTGACACCATATATTTT
CASSLLVGRVRDTIYF
>NA|TRBJ2-3|NA|TRBV21-1
TGTGCCAGCAGCAAAGGTACCCGCGGCACAGATACGCAGTATTTT
CASSKGTRGTDTQYF
>NA|TRBJ1-1|TRBD1|TRBV5-5
TGTGCCAGCAGCTCGAACAGGGGGGGAGAAGCTTTCTTT
CASSSNRGGEAFF
>NA|TRBJ2-3|NA|TRBV7-6
TGTGCCAGCAGCTTCGGGCCCAGCACAGATACGCAGTATTTT
CASSFGPSTDTQYF
>NA|TRBJ2-3|NA|TRBV7-7
TGTGCTAGCAGCCCCTCCGCTATGGGGACAGATACGCAGTATTTT
CASSPSAMGTDTQYF
>NA|TRBJ1-4|NA|TRBV25-1
TGTGCCAGCAGTGAACTCGCGTCCTATGCCGAAAAACTGTTTTTT
CASSELASYAEKLFF
>NA|TRBJ1-6|NA|TRBV5-1
TGCACCAGCAGCTTGGGGAGGTGGGGCAATTCACCCCTCCACTTT
CTSSLGRWGNSPLHF
>NA|TRBJ1-1|NA|TRBV20-1
TGCAGTGCCTCGCCACGGGGGGAAGCTTTCTTT
CSASPRGEAFF
>NA|TRBJ2-3|NA|TRBV7-3
TGTGCCAGCAGCTCCGCGGGGAGTTTAACGCAGTATTTT
CASSSAGSLTQYF
>NA|TRBJ2-7|NA|TRBV9
TGTGCCAGCAGCGTTTTCCCAGGGGAAGGCGACGAGCAGTACTTC
CASSVFPGEGDEQYF
>few|TRBJ1-2|TRBD1|TRBV28
TGTGCCAGCAGTACCCACACAGGGGGCGTATATGGCTACACCTTC
CASSTHTGGVYGYTF
>NA|TRBJ2-3|NA|TRBV9
TGTGCCAGCAGCTCCACCGGGGGAGATACGCAGTATTTT
CASSSTGGDTQYF
>few|TRBJ2-1|NA|TRBV3-1
TGTGCCAGCAGGCGGAAAGGTGAGCAGTTCTTC
CASRRKGEQFF
>NA|TRBJ2-7|NA|TRBV12-3/TRBV12-4
TGTGCCAGCAGTTCCGGACTGGAAGAGCAGTACTTC
CASSSGLEEQYF
>NA|TRBJ2-5|NA|TRBV9
TGTGCCAGCAGCGTAGGACAGAGCCAAGAGACCCAGTACTTC
CASSVGQSQETQYF
>few|TRBJ2-3|NA|TRBV10-3
TGTGCCATCAGGGTGACAGTAGGTGAAAATACGCAGTATTTT
CAIRVTVGENTQYF
>many|TRBJ1-1|NA|TRBV9
TGTGCCAGCAGCGTAGAAGAGGCCACTGAAGCTTTCTTT
CASSVEEATEAFF
>NA|TRBJ1-5|NA|TRBV20-1
TGCAGTGCTAGCCCCGGGAGGGTGGGTAACCAGCCCCAGCATTTT
CSASPGRVGNQPQHF
>NA|TRBJ2-7|NA|TRBV4-2
TGTGCCAGCAGCGCAGGGATGTACGAGCAGTACTTC
CASSAGMYEQYF
>few|TRBJ1-1|NA|TRBV29-1
TGCAGCTCAATCATCCGGGACATAGACACTGAAGCTTTCTTT
CSSIIRDIDTEAFF
>many|TRBJ2-1|NA|TRBV4-1
TGCGCCAGCAGCCAGTCCCGGGACGGTGAGCAGTTCTTC
CASSQSRDGEQFF
>NA|TRBJ1-4|TRBD1|TRBV2
TGTGCCAGCAGTGGGACAGGGGGAAGTCGTGAAAAACTGTTTTTT
CASSGTGGSREKLFF